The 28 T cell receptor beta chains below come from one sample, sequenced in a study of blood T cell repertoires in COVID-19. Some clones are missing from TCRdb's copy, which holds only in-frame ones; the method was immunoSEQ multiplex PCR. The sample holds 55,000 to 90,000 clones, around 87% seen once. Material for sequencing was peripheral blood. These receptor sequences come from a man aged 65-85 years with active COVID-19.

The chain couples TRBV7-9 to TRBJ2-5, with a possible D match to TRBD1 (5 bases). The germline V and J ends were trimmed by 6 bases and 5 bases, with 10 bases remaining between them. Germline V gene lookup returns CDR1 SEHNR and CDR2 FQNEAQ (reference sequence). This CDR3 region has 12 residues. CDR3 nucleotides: TGTGCCAGCAGGGCGGCAGGGGAGACCCAGTACTTC. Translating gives CASRAAGETQYF.

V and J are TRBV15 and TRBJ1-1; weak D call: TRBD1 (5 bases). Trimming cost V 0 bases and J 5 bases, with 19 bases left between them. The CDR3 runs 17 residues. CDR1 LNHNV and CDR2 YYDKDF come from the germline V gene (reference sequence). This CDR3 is CATSRDFLGRVGTEAFF. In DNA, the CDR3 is TGTGCCACCAGCAGAGATTTTTTGGGGCGTGTCGGGACTGAAGCTTTCTTT.

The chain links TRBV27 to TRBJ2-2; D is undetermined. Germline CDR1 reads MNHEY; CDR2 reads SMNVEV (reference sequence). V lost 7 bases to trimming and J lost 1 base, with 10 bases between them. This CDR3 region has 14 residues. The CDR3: CASTSTGNTGELFF. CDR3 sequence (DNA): TGTGCCAGCACCTCAACGGGGAACACCGGGGAGCTGTTTTTT.

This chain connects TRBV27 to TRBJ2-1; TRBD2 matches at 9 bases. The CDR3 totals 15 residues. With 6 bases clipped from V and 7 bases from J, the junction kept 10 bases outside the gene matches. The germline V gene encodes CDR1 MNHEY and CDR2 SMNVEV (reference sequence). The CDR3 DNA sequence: TGTGCCAGCAGCCACCTAGCGGGGTTATTAAATGAGCAGTTCTTC. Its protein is CASSHLAGLLNEQFF.

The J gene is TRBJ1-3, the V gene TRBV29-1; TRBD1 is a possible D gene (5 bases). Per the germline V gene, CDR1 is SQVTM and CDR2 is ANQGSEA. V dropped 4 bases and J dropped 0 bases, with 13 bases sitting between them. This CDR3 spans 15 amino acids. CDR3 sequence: CSVVGRDRSGNTIYF. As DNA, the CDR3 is TGCAGCGTTGTCGGGAGGGACCGCTCTGGAAACACCATATATTTT. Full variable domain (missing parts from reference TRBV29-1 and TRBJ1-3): SAVISQKPSRDICQRGTSLTIQCQVDSQVTMMFWYRQQPGQSLTLIATANQGSEATYESGFVIDKFPISRPNLTFSTLTVSNMSPEDSSIYLCSVVGRDRSGNTIYFGEGSWLTVV.

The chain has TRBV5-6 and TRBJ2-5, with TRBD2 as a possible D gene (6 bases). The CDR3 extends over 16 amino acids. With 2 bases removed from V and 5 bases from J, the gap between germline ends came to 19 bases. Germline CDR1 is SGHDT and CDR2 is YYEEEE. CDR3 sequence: CASSFGTGVFPETQYF. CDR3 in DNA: TGTGCCAGCAGCTTCGGGACGGGAGTTTTCCCGGAGACCCAGTACTTC.

CDR3 protein: CASSVGLAGNTGELFF. The CDR3 DNA reads as TGTGCCAGCAGTGTGGGGCTAGCGGGGAACACCGGGGAGCTGTTTTTT. The V and J genes are TRBV6-1 and TRBJ2-2, with TRBD2 matching 8 bases. CDR3 length equals 16 residues. V trimming: 4 bases; J trimming: 1 base; junction bases outside the gene matches: 5. Per germline, CDR1 MNHNS and CDR2 SASEGT.

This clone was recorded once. The CDR3 DNA reads TGCAGCGTTGAAGATGAGACAGGGTTAGTGGAAAAACTGTTTTTT. It translates to CSVEDETGLVEKLFF. The gene calls are TRBV29-1 and TRBJ1-4, with 7 bases matching TRBD1. This CDR3 is 15 amino acids long. Trimming took 0 bases from V and 8 from J; bases not matched to a gene: 9. CDR1 is SQVTM and CDR2 is ANQGSEA in the germline V gene.

The CDR3 DNA reads TGTGCCAGCAGTACATACAGGGGAAGTAATGAAAAACTGTTTTTT. Encoded protein: CASSTYRGSNEKLFF. The genes are TRBV6-5 and TRBJ1-4; 7 bases are a match to TRBD1. Germline CDR1 MNHEY, CDR2 SVGAGI. The length of the CDR3 is 15 residues. With V trimmed by 5 bases and J by 4 bases, 7 bases remained unmatched.

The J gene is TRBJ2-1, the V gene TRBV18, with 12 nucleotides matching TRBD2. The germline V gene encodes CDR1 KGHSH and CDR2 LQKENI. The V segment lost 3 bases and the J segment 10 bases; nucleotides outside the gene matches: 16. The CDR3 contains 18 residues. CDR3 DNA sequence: TGTGCCAGCTCACCCCTCGGGGCTCTAGCGGGAGGGGTCGGCGAGCAGTTCTTC. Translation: CASSPLGALAGGVGEQFF. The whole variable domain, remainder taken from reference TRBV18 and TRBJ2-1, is NAGVMQNPRHLVRRRGQEARLRCSPMKGHSHVYWYRQLPEEGLKFMVYLQKENIIDESGMPKERFSAEFPKEGPSILRIQQVVRGDSAAYFCASSPLGALAGGVGEQFFGPGTRLTVL.

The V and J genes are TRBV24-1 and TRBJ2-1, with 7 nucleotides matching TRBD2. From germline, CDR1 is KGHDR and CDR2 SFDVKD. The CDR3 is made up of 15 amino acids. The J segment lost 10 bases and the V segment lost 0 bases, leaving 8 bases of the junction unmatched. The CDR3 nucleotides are TGTGCCACCAGTGATTTGGGGCGGGAGAGGGGAGAGCAGTTCTTC. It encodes CATSDLGRERGEQFF.

CDR3 nucleotide sequence: TGTGCCAGCACCTCGGACAGGGGGGTCAATGAGCAGTTCTTC. This translates into CASTSDRGVNEQFF. This chain connects TRBV7-9 to TRBJ2-1; 10 positions agree with TRBD1. This CDR3 contains 14 residues. After removal of 7 bases from V and 6 bases from J, the junction contained 6 bases not matched to a gene. Germline values: CDR1 SEHNR, CDR2 FQNEAQ (reference sequence). Combining the CDR3 with reference TRBV7-9 and TRBJ2-1 gives the whole variable domain DTGVSQNPRHKITKRGQNVTFRCDPISEHNRLYWYRQTLGQGPEFLTYFQNEAQLEKSRLLSDRFSAERPKGSFSTLEIQRTEQGDSAMYLCASTSDRGVNEQFFGPGTRLTVL.

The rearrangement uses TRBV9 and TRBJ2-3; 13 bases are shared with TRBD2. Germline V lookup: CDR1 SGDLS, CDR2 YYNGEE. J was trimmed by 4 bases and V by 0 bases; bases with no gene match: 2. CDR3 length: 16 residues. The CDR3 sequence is CASSVGTSGSPDTQYF. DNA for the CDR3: TGTGCCAGCAGCGTAGGGACTAGCGGGAGCCCAGATACGCAGTATTTT.

CDR3 protein: CASSGGVTTGPYNEQFF. In DNA, the CDR3 is TGTGCCAGTAGTGGGGGGGTCACCACAGGGCCCTACAATGAGCAGTTCTTC. The chain is built from TRBV19 and TRBJ2-1; D is possibly TRBD2 (7 bases). The ends were cut back, 5 bases at V and 2 bases at J, with 19 bases in the middle. The germline V gene encodes CDR1 LNHDA and CDR2 SQIVND (reference sequence). The CDR3 is 17 residues long.

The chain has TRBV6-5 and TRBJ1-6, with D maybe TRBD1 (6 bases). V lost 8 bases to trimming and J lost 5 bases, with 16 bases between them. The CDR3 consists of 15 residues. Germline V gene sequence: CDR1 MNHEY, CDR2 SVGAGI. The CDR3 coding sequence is TGTGCCAGCGGGCCTAGGACAGATCATAATTCACCCCTCCACTTT. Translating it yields CASGPRTDHNSPLHF.

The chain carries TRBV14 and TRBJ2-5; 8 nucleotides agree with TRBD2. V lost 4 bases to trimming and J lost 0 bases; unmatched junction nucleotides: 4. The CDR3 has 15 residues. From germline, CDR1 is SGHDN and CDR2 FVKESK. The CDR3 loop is CASSPGGGYQETQYF. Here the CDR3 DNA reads TGTGCCAGCAGCCCCGGGGGGGGGTACCAAGAGACCCAGTACTTC.

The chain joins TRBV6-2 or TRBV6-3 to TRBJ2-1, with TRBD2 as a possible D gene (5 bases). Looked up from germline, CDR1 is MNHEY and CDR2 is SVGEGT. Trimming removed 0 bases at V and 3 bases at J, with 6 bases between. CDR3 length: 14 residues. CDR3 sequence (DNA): TGTGCCAGCAGTTACTCTCGGGGCTACAATGAGCAGTTCTTC. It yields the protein CASSYSRGYNEQFF.

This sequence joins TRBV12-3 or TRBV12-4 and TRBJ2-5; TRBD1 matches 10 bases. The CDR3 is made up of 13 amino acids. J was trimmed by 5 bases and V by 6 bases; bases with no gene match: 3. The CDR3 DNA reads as TGTGCCAGCAGCACGGACAGGGGGGAGACCCAGTACTTC. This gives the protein CASSTDRGETQYF.

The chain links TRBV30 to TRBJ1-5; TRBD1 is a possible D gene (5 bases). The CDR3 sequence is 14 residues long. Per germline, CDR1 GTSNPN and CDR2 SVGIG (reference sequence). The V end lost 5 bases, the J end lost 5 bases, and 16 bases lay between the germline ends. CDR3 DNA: TGTGCCTGGCGGGGCCTCGGCGGGGATCAGCCCCAGCATTTT. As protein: CAWRGLGGDQPQHF.

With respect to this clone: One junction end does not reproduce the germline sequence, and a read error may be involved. The CDR3 sequence: CTSSLGTGGYNEQFF. For the CDR3, the DNA is TGTACCAGCAGCTTGGGGACAGGAGGTTACAATGAGCAGTTCTTC. The rearrangement joins TRBV5-4 to TRBJ2-1; 8 positions match TRBD1. Germline V gives CDR1 SGHNT, CDR2 YYREEE (reference sequence). This CDR3 spans 15 amino acids.

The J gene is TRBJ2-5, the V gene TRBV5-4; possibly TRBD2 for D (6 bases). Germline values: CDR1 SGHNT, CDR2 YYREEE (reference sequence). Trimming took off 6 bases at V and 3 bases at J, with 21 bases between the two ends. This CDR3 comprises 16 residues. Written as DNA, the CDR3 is TGTGCCAGCAAAGGAAGCGGGTTAGGGCGGGAAGAGACCCAGTACTTC. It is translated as CASKGSGLGREETQYF.

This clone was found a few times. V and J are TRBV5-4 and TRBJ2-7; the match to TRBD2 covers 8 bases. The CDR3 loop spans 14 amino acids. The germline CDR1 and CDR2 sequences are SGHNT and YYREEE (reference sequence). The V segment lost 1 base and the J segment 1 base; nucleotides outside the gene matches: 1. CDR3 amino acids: CASSLPGGSYEQYF. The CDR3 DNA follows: TGTGCCAGCAGCTTGCCGGGAGGGTCCTACGAGCAGTACTTC.

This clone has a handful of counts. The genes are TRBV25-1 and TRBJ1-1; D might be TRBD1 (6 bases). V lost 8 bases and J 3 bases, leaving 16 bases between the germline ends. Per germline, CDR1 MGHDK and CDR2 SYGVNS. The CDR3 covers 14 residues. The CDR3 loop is CASGPRGADTEAFF. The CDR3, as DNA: TGTGCCAGCGGCCCCCGGGGGGCCGACACTGAAGCTTTCTTT.

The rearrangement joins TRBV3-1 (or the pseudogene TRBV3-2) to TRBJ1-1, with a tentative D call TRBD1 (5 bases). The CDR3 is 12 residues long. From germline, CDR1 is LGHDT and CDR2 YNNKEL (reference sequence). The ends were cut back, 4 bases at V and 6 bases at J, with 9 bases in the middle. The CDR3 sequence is CASSRQGAEAFF. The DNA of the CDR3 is TGTGCCAGCAGCCGCCAGGGCGCTGAAGCTTTCTTT.

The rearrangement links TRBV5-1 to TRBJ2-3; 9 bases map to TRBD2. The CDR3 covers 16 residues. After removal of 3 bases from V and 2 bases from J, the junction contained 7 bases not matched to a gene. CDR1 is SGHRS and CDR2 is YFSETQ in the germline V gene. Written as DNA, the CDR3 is TGCGCCAGCAGCTCCGTGCGGGAGGGCCCCACAGATACGCAGTATTTT. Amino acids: CASSSVREGPTDTQYF.

The CDR3 DNA is TGTGCCAGCAGCTTAGGGGCAGGGCGGGAGACCCAGTACTTC. This sequence encodes CASSLGAGRETQYF. This chain uses TRBV7-9 with TRBJ2-5; a weak D match, TRBD1 (5 bases). This CDR3 has 14 amino acids. Trimming shortened V by 1 base and J by 5 bases, and 11 bases separated the two germline ends. Germline V gene sequence: CDR1 SEHNR, CDR2 FQNEAQ (reference sequence).

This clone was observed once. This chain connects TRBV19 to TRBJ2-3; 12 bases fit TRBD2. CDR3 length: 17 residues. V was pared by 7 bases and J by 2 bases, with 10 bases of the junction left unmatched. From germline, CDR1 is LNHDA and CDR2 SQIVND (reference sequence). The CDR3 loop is CASTYRASGRATDTQYF. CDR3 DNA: TGTGCCAGTACCTATCGCGCTAGCGGGAGGGCCACAGATACGCAGTATTTT.

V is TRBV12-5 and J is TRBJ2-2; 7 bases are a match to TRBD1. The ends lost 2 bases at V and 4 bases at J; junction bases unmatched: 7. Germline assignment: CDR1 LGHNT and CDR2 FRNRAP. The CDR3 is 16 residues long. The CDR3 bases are TGTGCTAGTGGTTTGCCCCCGACAGGGACCACCGGGGAGCTGTTTTTT. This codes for CASGLPPTGTTGELFF.